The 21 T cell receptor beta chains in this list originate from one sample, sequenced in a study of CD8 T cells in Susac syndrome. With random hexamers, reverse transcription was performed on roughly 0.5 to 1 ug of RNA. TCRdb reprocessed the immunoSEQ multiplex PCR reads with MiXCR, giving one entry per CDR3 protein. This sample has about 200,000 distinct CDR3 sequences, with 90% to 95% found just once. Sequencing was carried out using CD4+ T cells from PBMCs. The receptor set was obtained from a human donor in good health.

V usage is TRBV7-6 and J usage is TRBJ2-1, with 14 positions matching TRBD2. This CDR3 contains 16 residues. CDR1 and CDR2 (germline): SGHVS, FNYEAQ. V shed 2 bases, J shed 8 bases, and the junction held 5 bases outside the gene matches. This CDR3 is CASSLMTSGGADEQFF. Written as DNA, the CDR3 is TGTGCCAGCAGCTTAATGACTAGCGGGGGGGCGGATGAGCAGTTCTTC.

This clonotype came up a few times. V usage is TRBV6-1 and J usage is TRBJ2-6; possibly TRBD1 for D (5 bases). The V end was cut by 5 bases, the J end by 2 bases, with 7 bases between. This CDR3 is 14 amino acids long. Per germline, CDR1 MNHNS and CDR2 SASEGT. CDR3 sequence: CASSLQAGANVLTF. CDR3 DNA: TGTGCCAGCAGTTTACAGGCTGGGGCCAACGTCCTGACTTTC.

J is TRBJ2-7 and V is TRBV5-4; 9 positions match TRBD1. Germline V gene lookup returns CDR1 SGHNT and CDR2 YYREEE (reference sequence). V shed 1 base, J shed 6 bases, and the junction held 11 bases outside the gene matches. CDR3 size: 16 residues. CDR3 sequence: CASSLNTYGTGSEQYF. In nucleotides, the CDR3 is TGTGCCAGCAGCTTGAATACATACGGGACAGGGAGCGAGCAGTACTTC.

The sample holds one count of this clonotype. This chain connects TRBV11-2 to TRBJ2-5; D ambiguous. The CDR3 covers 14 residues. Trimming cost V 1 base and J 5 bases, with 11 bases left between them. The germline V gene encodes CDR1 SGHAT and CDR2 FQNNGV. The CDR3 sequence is CASSLVPGVETQYF. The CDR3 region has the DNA TGTGCCAGCAGCTTAGTGCCTGGAGTGGAGACCCAGTACTTC.

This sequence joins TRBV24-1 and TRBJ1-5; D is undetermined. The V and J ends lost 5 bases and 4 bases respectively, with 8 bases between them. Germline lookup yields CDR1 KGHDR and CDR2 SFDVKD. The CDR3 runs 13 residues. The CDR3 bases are TGTGCCACCAGTGGTCGGAATAATCAGCCCCAGCATTTT. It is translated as CATSGRNNQPQHF.

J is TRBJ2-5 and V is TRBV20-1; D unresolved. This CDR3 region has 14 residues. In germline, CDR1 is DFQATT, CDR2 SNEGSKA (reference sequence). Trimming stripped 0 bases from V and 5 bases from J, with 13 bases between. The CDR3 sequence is CSARDPRAGETQYF. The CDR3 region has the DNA TGCAGTGCTAGAGACCCTCGAGCTGGGGAGACCCAGTACTTC.

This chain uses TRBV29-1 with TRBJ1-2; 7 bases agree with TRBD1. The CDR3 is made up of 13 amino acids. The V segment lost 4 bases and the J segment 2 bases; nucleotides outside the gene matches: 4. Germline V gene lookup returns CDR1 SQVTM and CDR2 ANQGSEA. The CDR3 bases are TGCAGCGTTGGGACAGGCGAAAACTATGGCTACACCTTC. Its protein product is CSVGTGENYGYTF.

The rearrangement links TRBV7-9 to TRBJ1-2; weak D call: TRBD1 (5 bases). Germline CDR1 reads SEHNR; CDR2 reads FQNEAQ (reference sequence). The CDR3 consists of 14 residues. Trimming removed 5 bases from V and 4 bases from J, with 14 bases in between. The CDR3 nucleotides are TGTGCCAGCAGCCCCGAGTCGGGGGGCTATGGCTACACCTTC. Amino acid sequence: CASSPESGGYGYTF.

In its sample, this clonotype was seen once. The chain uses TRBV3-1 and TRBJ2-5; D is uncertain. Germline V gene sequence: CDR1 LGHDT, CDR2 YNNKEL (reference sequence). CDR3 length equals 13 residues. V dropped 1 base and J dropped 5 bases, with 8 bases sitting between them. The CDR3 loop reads CASSQASTETQYF. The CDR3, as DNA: TGTGCCAGCAGCCAAGCTAGTACGGAGACCCAGTACTTC.

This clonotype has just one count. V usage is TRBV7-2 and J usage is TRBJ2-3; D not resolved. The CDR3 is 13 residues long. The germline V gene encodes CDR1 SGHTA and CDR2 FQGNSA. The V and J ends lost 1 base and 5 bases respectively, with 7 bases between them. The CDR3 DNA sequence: TGTGCCAGCAGCTTAGAGCAAGGAGATACGCAGTATTTT. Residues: CASSLEQGDTQYF.

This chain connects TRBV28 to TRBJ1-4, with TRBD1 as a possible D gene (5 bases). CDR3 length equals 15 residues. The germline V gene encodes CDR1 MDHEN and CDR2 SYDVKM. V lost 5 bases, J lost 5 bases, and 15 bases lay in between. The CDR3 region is CASSLRSGGNEKLFF. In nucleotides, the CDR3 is TGTGCCAGCAGTCTCCGGTCGGGGGGGAATGAAAAACTGTTTTTT.

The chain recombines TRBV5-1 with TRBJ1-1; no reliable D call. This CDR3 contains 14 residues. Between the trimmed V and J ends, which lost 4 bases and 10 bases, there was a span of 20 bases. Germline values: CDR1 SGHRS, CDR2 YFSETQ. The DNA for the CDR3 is TGCGCCAGCAGCGGAGAGGGATTGGAACGCGGAGCTTTCTTT. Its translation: CASSGEGLERGAFF.

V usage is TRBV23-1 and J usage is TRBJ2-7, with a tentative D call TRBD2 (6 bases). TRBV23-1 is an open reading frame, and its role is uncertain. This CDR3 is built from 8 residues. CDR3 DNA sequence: TGCGCCAGCGTGGAGGGACACGTC. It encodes CASVEGHV.

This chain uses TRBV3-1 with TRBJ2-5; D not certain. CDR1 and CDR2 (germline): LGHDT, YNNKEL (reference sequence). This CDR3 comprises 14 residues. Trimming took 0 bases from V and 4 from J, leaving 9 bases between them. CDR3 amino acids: CASSQEWDRETQYF. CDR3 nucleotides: TGTGCCAGCAGCCAAGAATGGGATCGAGAGACCCAGTACTTC.

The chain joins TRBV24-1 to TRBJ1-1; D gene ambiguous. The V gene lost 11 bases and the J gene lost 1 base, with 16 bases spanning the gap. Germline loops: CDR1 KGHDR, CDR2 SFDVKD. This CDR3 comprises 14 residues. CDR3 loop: CARLLPKTNTEAFF. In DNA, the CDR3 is TGTGCCAGACTTCTCCCCAAAACGAACACTGAAGCTTTCTTT.

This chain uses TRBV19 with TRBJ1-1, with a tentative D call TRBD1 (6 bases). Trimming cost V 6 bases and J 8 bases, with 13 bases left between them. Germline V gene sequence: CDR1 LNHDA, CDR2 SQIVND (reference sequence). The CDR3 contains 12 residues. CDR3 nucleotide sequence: TGTGCCAGTAGGTTTTTGGACAGCGAAGCTTTCTTT. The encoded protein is CASRFLDSEAFF.

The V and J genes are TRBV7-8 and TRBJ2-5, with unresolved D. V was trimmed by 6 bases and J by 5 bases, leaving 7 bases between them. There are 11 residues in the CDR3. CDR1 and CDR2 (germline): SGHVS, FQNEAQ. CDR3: CASRLWETQYF. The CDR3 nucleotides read TGTGCCAGCAGGCTATGGGAGACCCAGTACTTC. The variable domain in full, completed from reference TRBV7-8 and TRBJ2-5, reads GAGVSQSPRYKVAKRGQDVALRCDPISGHVSLFWYQQALGQGPEFLTYFQNEAQLDKSGLPSDRFFAERPEGSVSTLKIQRTQQEDSAVYLCASRLWETQYFGPGTRLLVL.

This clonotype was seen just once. CDR3 bases: TGTGCCAGCAGTTACTCGGGCGGGGGGGCCGGCCATGAGCAGTTCTTC. Its translation: CASSYSGGGAGHEQFF. V is TRBV6-5 and J is TRBJ2-1; 9 positions agree with TRBD2. The CDR3 is 16 amino acids. Germline V gives CDR1 MNHEY, CDR2 SVGAGI. Germline trimming cut 0 bases from V and 8 bases from J; bases unmatched to any gene: 8.

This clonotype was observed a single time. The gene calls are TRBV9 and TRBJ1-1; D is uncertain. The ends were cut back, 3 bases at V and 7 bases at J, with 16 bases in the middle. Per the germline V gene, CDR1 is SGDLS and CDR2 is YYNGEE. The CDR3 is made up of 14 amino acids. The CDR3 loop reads CASSDDPAGDEAFF. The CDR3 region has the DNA TGTGCCAGCAGCGACGACCCTGCCGGTGATGAAGCTTTCTTT. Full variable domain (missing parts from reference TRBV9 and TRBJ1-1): DSGVTQTPKHLITATGQRVTLRCSPRSGDLSVYWYQQSLDQGLQFLIQYYNGEERAKGNILERFSAQQFPDLHSELNLSSLELGDSALYFCASSDDPAGDEAFFGQGTRLTVV.

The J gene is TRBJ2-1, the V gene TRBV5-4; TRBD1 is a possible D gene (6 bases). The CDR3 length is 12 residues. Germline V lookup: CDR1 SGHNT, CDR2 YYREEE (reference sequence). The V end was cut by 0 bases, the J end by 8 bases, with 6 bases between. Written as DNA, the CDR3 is TGTGCCAGCAGCTTGGACAGGGATGAGCAGTTCTTC. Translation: CASSLDRDEQFF.

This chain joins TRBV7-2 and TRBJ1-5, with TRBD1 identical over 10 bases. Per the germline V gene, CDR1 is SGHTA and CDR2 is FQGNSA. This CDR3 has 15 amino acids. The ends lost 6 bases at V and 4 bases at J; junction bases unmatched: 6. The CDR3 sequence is CASSRQGAGNQPQHF. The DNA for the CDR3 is TGTGCCAGCAGTCGACAGGGGGCCGGGAATCAGCCCCAGCATTTT.